The T cell receptor (beta chain) under discussion was sequenced for a study of T cells and copy number aberrations in small-cell lung cancer. Here immunoSEQ multiplex PCR was the method, and the copy in TCRdb shows in-frame clones only, minus some. The sample yields around 9,200 clones, 60% to 80% seen once. Germline V gives CDR1 SGHKS, CDR2 YYEKEE (reference sequence). The CDR3 is 14 amino acids. Trimming took 3 bases from V and 1 from J, leaving 11 bases between them. Donors had limited-stage small-cell lung cancer, resected between the late 2000s and the early 2020s. Donors were all either smokers or heavy second-hand smokers. Adjacent normal lung was taken at least 2 cm from tumor.

The chain links TRBV5-5 to TRBJ2-7; D unclear. The TCR comes from a man aged 55 to 69 with small cell lung cancer. The sample was normal tissue next to the tumor. Here the CDR3 reads CASSSGSTSYEQYF. For the CDR3, the DNA is TGTGCCAGCAGCTCCGGGTCTACATCCTACGAGCAGTACTTC.